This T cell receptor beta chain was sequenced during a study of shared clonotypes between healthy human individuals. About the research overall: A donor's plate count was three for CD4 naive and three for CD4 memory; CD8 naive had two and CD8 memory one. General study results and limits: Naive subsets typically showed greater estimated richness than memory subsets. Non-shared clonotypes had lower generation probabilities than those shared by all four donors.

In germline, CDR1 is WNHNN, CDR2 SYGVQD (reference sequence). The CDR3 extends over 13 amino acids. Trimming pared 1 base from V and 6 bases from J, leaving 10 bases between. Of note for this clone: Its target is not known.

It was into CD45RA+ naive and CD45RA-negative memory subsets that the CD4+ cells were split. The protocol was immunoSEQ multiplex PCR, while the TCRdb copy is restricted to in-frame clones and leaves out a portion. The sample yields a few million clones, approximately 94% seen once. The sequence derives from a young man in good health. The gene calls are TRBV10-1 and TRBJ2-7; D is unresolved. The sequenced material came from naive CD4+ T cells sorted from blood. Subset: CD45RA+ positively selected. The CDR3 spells CASSEYIPREQYF. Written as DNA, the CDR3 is TGCGCCAGCAGTGAGTACATTCCCCGCGAGCAGTACTTC.